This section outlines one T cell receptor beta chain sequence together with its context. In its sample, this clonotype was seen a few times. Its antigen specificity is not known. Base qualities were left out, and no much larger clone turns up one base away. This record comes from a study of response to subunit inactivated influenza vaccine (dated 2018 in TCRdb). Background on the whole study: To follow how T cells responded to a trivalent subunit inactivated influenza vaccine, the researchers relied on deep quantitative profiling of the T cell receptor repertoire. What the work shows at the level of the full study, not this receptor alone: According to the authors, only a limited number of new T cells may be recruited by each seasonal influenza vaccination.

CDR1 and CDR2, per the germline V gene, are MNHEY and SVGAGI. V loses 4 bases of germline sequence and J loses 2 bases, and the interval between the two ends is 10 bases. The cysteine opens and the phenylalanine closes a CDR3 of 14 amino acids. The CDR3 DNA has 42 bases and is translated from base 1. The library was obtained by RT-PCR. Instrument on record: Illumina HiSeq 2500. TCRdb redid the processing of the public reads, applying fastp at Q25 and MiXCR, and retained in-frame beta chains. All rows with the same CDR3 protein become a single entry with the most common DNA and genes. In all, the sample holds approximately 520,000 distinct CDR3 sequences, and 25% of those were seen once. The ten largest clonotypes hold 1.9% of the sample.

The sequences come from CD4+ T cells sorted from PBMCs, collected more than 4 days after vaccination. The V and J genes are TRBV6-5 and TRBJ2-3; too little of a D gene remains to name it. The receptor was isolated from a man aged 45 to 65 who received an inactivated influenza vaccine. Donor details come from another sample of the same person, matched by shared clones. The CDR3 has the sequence CASSLPGDTDTQYF. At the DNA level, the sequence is TGTGCCAGCAGTTTACCTGGGGACACAGATACGCAGTATTTT.